The 16 T cell receptor beta chains below were found in one sample sequenced in a study of molecular identifiers for immune sequencing clone quantification. TCRdb processed the PCR reads anew with MiXCR; each CDR3 protein has one entry. The profile shows under 800,000 distinct CDR3 sequences, 25% of them singletons. Source material: naive CD8+ T cells from blood, with Jurkat cell RNA spiked in. This sample's subset: FACS-sorted CD8+CD4-CCR7+CD45RA+ naive T cells. The receptors were sampled from a human donor in good health. Some libraries in this study had Jurkat cell RNA spiked in.

This clonotype showed up just a few times. The chain employs TRBV24-1 and TRBJ2-5, with 10 bases aligning to TRBD1. This CDR3 spans 17 amino acids. From germline, CDR1 is KGHDR and CDR2 SFDVKD. The V and J ends lost 4 bases and 2 bases, in that order; junction bases with no gene match: 9. CDR3 nucleotides: TGTGCCACCAGTGACTCGGGACAGGGGACCCTTCAAGAGACCCAGTACTTC. Translating it yields CATSDSGQGTLQETQYF.

The table lists this clonotype with a few counts. This chain links TRBV7-9 with TRBJ2-7, with 7 bases matching TRBD1. The ends lost 7 bases at V and 2 bases at J; junction bases unmatched: 11. CDR1 and CDR2 from the germline V gene are SEHNR and FQNEAQ (reference sequence). This CDR3 has 15 amino acids. The CDR3 DNA sequence: TGTGCCAGCATGCTAGACCGGGACAGAGCCTACGAGCAGTACTTC. It is translated as CASMLDRDRAYEQYF.

In this sample, this clonotype turned up many times. The chain employs TRBV7-2 and TRBJ2-3; no clear D. The CDR3 is 15 amino acids. Trimming removed 2 bases from V and 1 base from J, with 10 bases in between. CDR1 and CDR2 (germline): SGHTA, FQGNSA. CDR3: CASSLIIGRTDTQYF. The DNA for the CDR3 is TGTGCCAGCAGCTTAATTATAGGCCGCACAGATACGCAGTATTTT.

The V and J genes are TRBV30 and TRBJ1-4; 7 nucleotides align to TRBD1. CDR3 length: 13 residues. V was clipped by 8 bases and J by 4 bases; unmatched bases: 7. From germline, CDR1 is GTSNPN and CDR2 SVGIG (reference sequence). In nucleotides, the CDR3 is TGTGCCCGGCAGGGACAGATTAATGAAAAACTGTTTTTT. Translating gives CARQGQINEKLFF.

A word on this clonotype: This may be a read error, as it is one base from a much larger clone. This chain uses TRBV10-3 with TRBJ2-5; no reliable D call. Germline V lookup: CDR1 ENHRY, CDR2 SYGVKD. CDR3 length equals 13 residues. The CDR3 region has the DNA TGTGTCATCAACCAGGAGAACCAAGAGACCCAGTACTTC. Translation: CVINQENQETQYF.

This clonotype was observed many times. V gene TRBV29-1 combines with J gene TRBJ1-1, with TRBD1 matching 8 bases. V lost 6 bases to trimming and J lost 3 bases; unmatched junction nucleotides: 0. This CDR3 contains 11 residues. Germline loops: CDR1 SQVTM, CDR2 ANQGSEA. This CDR3 is CSVQGDTEAFF. The CDR3 DNA reads TGCAGCGTACAGGGGGACACTGAAGCTTTCTTT.

The rearrangement joins TRBV27 to TRBJ2-7; D is unclear. The ends were cut back, 7 bases at V and 2 bases at J, with 21 bases in the middle. CDR3 size: 16 residues. Germline V CDR1 and CDR2: MNHEY, SMNVEV (reference sequence). The CDR3 spells CASTPFRAAPTYEQYF. The CDR3 coding sequence is TGTGCCAGCACCCCCTTCCGGGCGGCACCCACCTACGAGCAGTACTTC.

This clonotype appeared a few times. The J gene is TRBJ2-1, the V gene TRBV5-8; 7 bases align to TRBD1. This CDR3 is 15 amino acids long. Germline V CDR1 and CDR2: SGHTS, YDEGEE. After removal of 4 bases from V and 9 bases from J, the junction contained 13 bases not matched to a gene. The CDR3 coding sequence is TGTGCCAGCAGCCTTAGGACAGGTCGGCCCTCTGAGCAGTTCTTC. The encoded protein is CASSLRTGRPSEQFF.

The chain has TRBV7-8 and TRBJ2-3, with 9 nucleotides matching TRBD2. CDR3 length equals 19 residues. The germline V gene has CDR1 SGHVS and CDR2 FQNEAQ. Unmatched junction bases numbered 23, after V lost 5 bases and J lost 8 bases. CDR3 DNA sequence: TGTGCCAGCAGCGCCTGGAGGCGGGGGGCTCGCGGGGGGGTTGTTACGCAGTATTTT. This gives the protein CASSAWRRGARGGVVTQYF.

Notes on this clonotype: Being one base from a much bigger clone, this may be a read error. CDR3 amino acids: CASSSKQGAAYIEQFF. The CDR3 region has the DNA TGTGCCAGCAGCTCCAAACAGGGGGCGGCCTACATTGAGCAGTTCTTC. The genes are TRBV7-2 and TRBJ2-1; 9 bases fit TRBD1. Looked up from germline, CDR1 is SGHTA and CDR2 is FQGNSA. The CDR3 covers 16 residues.

Many counts were recorded for this clonotype. V gene TRBV27 combines with J gene TRBJ2-5; D gene ambiguous. With 4 bases removed from V and 5 bases from J, the gap between germline ends came to 11 bases. The CDR3 extends over 13 amino acids. From germline, CDR1 is MNHEY and CDR2 SMNVEV (reference sequence). The CDR3 loop is CASSSTWVETQYF. The CDR3 coding sequence is TGTGCCAGCAGTTCTACCTGGGTTGAGACCCAGTACTTC.

The chain employs TRBV27 and TRBJ1-1; no clear D. The V end lost 5 bases, the J end lost 8 bases, and 15 bases lay between the germline ends. The CDR3 is 13 residues long. CDR1 and CDR2 (germline): MNHEY, SMNVEV (reference sequence). The CDR3 DNA is TGTGCCAGCAGTCCCTGGACCGCACTGGAAGCTTTCTTT. Its protein is CASSPWTALEAFF.

CDR3 DNA: TGTGCCAGCAGAGGACGGACGAGCTCTGGGGCCAACGTCCTGACTTTC. This sequence encodes CASRGRTSSGANVLTF. The chain couples TRBV25-1 to TRBJ2-6; no firm D call. Germline V CDR1 and CDR2: MGHDK, SYGVNS. Trimming stripped 6 bases from V and 0 bases from J, with 12 bases between. CDR3 size: 16 residues.

Of note for this clonotype: One base away lies a much larger clone, so this may be a sequencing read error. The rearrangement uses TRBV5-4 and TRBJ2-3; D not resolved. This CDR3 comprises 16 residues. Trimming removed 1 base at V and 0 bases at J, with 12 bases between. Looked up from germline, CDR1 is SGHNT and CDR2 is YYREEE (reference sequence). CDR3 DNA: TGTGCCAGCAGCTTGTTAACAGCCGCGAGCACAGATACGCAGTATTTT. This translates into CASSLLTAASTDTQYF.

This chain uses TRBV29-1 with TRBJ1-2; 9 bases match TRBD1. This CDR3 is 13 amino acids long. J gave up 4 bases and V 5 bases, and 5 bases lay outside the gene matches. Germline values: CDR1 SQVTM, CDR2 ANQGSEA. For the CDR3, the DNA is TGCAGCGTTACAGGGGGCACAACCTATGGCTACACCTTC. It specifies CSVTGGTTYGYTF.

This clonotype was counted only a few times. The CDR3 spells CASSPPQGWGTEAFF. CDR3 DNA: TGTGCCAGCAGTCCTCCCCAGGGTTGGGGCACTGAAGCTTTCTTT. The rearrangement links TRBV27 to TRBJ1-1; D is perhaps TRBD1 (5 bases). V was shortened by 5 bases and J by 4 bases, with 17 bases between the two germline ends. CDR1 is MNHEY and CDR2 is SMNVEV in the germline V gene (reference sequence). This CDR3 has 15 residues.